The present T cell receptor (beta chain) was sequenced within a study of blood T cell repertoires in COVID-19. Study background: Researchers got acute and convalescent COVID-19 samples from the United States, Italy and Spain. PBMCs, B-cell-depleted T cells, or T cells were the source of the cDNA or gDNA that made up the material.

It was during active infection that Seattle patients were enrolled and then longitudinally followed. Methods used by the authors: It was from reference gene primer amplification that nucleated cell counts were estimated. Some clones are missing from TCRdb's copy, which holds only in-frame ones; the method was immunoSEQ multiplex PCR. For V, J and clone size, that table is used; D and trimming come from the DNA. The repertoire consists of 80,000 to 100,000 clones, with about 74% occurring once and the leading ten covering 3.9%. This CDR3 is 15 amino acids long. Germline assignment: CDR1 SGHVS and CDR2 FQNEAQ. The ends lost 5 bases at V and 7 bases at J; junction bases unmatched: 12.

Material for sequencing was peripheral blood. This TCR came from a man between 65 and 85 years old with COVID-19, enrolled during active disease. The rearrangement joins TRBV7-8 to TRBJ2-7; the match to TRBD1 covers 9 bases. CDR3 DNA sequence: TGTGCCAGCAGCCTGCAAGGGACAGGGCCTCATGAGCAGTACTTC. Translated, it gives CASSLQGTGPHEQYF.